Described below is a single T cell receptor beta chain sequence and its context. Its antigen is currently unknown. Generated by immunoSEQ multiplex PCR, the TCRdb table keeps only in-frame clones and is missing some. The data show fewer than 200,000 clones, around 90% seen once. These data are taken from a study of T cell responses to AZD1222 COVID-19 vaccine. Broader study findings: When two AZD1222 doses had been given, Spike-specific TCR breadth and depth rose. Donors in the cohort were predominantly white British and more often female, and clonal diversity was possibly underestimated.

This TCR was sampled from an adult who received the AZD1222 COVID-19 vaccine. The input for sequencing was peripheral blood, taken 28 days after the second AZD1222 dose.

CDR3 DNA: TGTGCCAGCAGTTACATGAGAACTGGAACTGAAGCTTTCTTT. Amino acids: CASSYMRTGTEAFF. The chain recombines TRBV6-5 with TRBJ1-1; no definite D call. Trimming took off 2 bases at V and 5 bases at J, with 12 bases between the two ends. Germline values: CDR1 MNHEY, CDR2 SVGAGI. The CDR3 is made up of 14 amino acids.